Sequencing of this T cell receptor beta chain was carried out in a study of blood T cell repertoires in COVID-19. Looking at the study overall: The United States, Italy and Spain provided the acute and convalescent COVID-19 samples. Sample material is recorded as cDNA or gDNA derived from T cells, B-cell-depleted T cells, or PBMCs.

This clone appeared a single time. The CDR3 extends over 17 amino acids. V lost 4 bases to trimming and J lost 5 bases; unmatched junction nucleotides: 13. Germline V CDR1 and CDR2: LGHNA, YSLEER. In the authors' workflow: Amplification with reference gene primers provided the estimates of nucleated cell counts. Using immunoSEQ multiplex PCR, the repertoire was profiled, and TCRdb retains in-frame clones only, with some absent. The D gene and trimming were derived from the DNA, and the V and J assignments and clone size from that table. The sample includes some 150,000 clones, 80% to 90% of them seen just once.

This clonotype was obtained from a woman aged 60-75 years with acute or convalescent COVID-19. V gene TRBV4-3 combines with J gene TRBJ2-1; 8 nucleotides align to TRBD1. The specimen sequenced was peripheral blood. The CDR3, as DNA: TGCGCCAGCAGCCCGCGGTCAGGGGGCGGGGCGGACAATGAGCAGTTCTTC. As protein: CASSPRSGGGADNEQFF.